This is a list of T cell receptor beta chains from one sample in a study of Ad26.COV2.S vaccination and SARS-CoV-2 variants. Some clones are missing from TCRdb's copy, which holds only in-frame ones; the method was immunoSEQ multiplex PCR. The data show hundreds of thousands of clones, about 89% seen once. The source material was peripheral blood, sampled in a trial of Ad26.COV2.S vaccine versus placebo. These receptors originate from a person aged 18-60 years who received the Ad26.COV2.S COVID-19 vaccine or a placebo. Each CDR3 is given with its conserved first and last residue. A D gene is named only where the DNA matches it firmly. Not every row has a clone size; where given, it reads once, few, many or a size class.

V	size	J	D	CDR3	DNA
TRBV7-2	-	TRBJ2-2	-	CASSLGVRNTGELFF	TGTGCCAGCAGCTTAGGGGTCAGGAACACCGGGGAGCTGTTTTTT
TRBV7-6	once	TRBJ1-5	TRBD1	CASSLEGAGTGSVNQPQHF	TGTGCCAGCAGCTTAGAAGGTGCCGGGACAGGGTCGGTGAATCAGCCCCAGCATTTT
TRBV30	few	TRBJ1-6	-	CAWSTTGKSPLHF	TGTGCCTGGAGTACGACGGGAAAATCACCCCTCCACTTT
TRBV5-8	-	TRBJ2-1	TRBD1	CASSLGRIGTGIWDEQFF	TGTGCCAGCAGCTTGGGCCGCATAGGGACAGGGATTTGGGATGAGCAGTTCTTC
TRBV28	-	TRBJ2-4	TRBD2	CASSRGGFQNIQYF	TGTGCCAGCAGCCGGGGGGGCTTCCAAAACATTCAGTACTTC
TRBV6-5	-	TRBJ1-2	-	CASNEGVTNYGYTF	TGTGCCAGCAACGAGGGAGTCACTAACTATGGCTACACCTTC
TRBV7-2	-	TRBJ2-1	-	CASSLEASRFVYNEQFF	TGTGCCAGCAGCTTAGAGGCTTCCAGATTTGTCTACAATGAGCAGTTCTTC
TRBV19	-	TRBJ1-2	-	CASSMGTRDYGYTF	TGTGCCAGTAGTATGGGGACGCGCGACTATGGCTACACCTTC
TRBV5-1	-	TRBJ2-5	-	CASSGELETQYF	TGCGCCAGCAGCGGCGAGTTAGAGACCCAGTACTTC
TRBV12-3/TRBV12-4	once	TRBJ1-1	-	CASSSVIGFEAFF	TGTGCCAGCAGTTCGGTGATAGGTTTTGAAGCTTTCTTT
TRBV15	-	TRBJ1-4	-	CATSREGGIEKLFF	TGTGCCACCAGCAGAGAGGGGGGAATTGAAAAACTGTTTTTT
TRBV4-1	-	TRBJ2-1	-	CASSPILGNEQFF	TGCGCCAGCAGCCCAATACTAGGCAATGAGCAGTTCTTC
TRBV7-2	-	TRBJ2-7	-	CASSQGHDSSYEQYF	TGTGCCAGCAGCCAGGGACACGATAGCTCCTACGAGCAGTACTTC
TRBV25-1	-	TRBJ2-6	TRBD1	CASSDQTGAGANVLTF	TGTGCCAGCAGTGATCAAACAGGGGCTGGGGCCAACGTCCTGACTTTC
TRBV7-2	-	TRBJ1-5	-	CASSFVGNSNQPQHF	TGTGCCAGCAGCTTTGTAGGAAATAGCAATCAGCCCCAGCATTTT
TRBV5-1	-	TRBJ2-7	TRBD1	CASSAGTGGREQYF	TGCGCCAGCAGCGCCGGGACAGGGGGACGGGAGCAGTACTTC
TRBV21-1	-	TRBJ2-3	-	CASSKGTSGNLRRQNRTQYF	TGTGCCAGCAGCAAAGGGACTAGCGGTAACTTAAGGCGACAGAACAGGACGCAGTATTTT
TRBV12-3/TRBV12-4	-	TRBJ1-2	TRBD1	CASSLTGAGGYTF	TGTGCCAGCAGTTTAACAGGGGCCGGGGGCTACACCTTC
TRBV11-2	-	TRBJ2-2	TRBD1	CASSLGRDRVNTGELFF	TGTGCCAGCAGCTTAGGCCGGGACAGGGTAAACACCGGGGAGCTGTTTTTT
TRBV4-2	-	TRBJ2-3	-	CASSQVGGTDTQYF	TGTGCCAGCAGCCAAGTCGGGGGCACAGATACGCAGTATTTT
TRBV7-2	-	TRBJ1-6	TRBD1	CASSSWTGGYNSPLHF	TGTGCCAGCAGTAGTTGGACAGGGGGTTATAATTCACCCCTCCACTTT
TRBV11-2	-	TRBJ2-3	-	CASSFQTDTDTQYF	TGTGCCAGCAGCTTCCAGACTGACACAGATACGCAGTATTTT
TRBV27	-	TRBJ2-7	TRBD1	CASSSRDRGVHEQYF	TGTGCCAGCAGTTCCCGGGACAGGGGTGTGCACGAGCAGTACTTC
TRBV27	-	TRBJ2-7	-	CASSPSGAYEQYF	TGTGCCAGCAGTCCATCGGGCGCCTACGAGCAGTACTTC
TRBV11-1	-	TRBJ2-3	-	CASKGGDTQYF	TGTGCCAGCAAAGGGGGGGATACGCAGTATTTT
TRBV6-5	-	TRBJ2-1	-	CASSYSDDEQFF	TGTGCCAGCAGTTACTCGGACGATGAGCAGTTCTTC
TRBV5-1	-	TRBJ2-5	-	CASSPLDGSQETQYF	TGCGCCAGCAGCCCGCTGGACGGATCCCAAGAGACCCAGTACTTC
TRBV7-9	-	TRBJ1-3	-	CASSLSSPDTIYF	TGTGCCAGCAGCTTATCCAGTCCCGACACCATATATTTT
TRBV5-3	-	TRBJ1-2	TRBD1	CARSQNNRTGRVSHGYTF	TGTGCCAGAAGCCAGAATAATAGGACAGGGAGGGTTAGCCATGGCTACACCTTC
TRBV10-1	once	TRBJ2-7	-	CASSESVANYEQYF	TGCGCCAGCAGTGAGTCGGTAGCCAACTACGAGCAGTACTTC
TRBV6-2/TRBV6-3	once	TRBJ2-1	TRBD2	CASSPGTSLFSENNEQFF	TGTGCCAGCAGCCCCGGGACTAGCTTGTTCTCAGAAAACAATGAGCAGTTCTTC
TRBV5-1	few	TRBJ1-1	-	CASSRDGSNTEAFF	TGCGCCAGCAGCAGGGACGGCAGTAACACTGAAGCTTTCTTT
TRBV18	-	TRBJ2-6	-	CASSPSAGAGANVLTF	TGTGCCAGCTCACCTTCTGCAGGGGCTGGGGCCAACGTCCTGACTTTC
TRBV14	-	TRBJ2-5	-	CASSPRGTRQETQYF	TGTGCCAGCAGCCCACGGGGCACCCGACAAGAGACCCAGTACTTC
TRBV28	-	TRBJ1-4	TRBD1	CASSPGTGTNEKLFF	TGTGCCAGCAGTCCCGGGACAGGGACTAATGAAAAACTGTTTTTT
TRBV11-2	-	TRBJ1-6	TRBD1	CASSRDREGSPLHF	TGTGCCAGCAGCAGGGACAGGGAAGGTTCACCCCTCCACTTT
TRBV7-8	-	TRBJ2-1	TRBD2	CASSRLAGGYNEQFF	TGTGCCAGCAGCCGACTAGCGGGAGGCTACAATGAGCAGTTCTTC
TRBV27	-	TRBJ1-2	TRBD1	CASSLSRGANGYTF	TGTGCCAGCAGTTTATCCAGGGGGGCGAATGGCTACACCTTC
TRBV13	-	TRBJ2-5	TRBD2	CASSRGLAGGETQYF	TGTGCCAGCAGCCGGGGACTAGCGGGAGGAGAGACCCAGTACTTC
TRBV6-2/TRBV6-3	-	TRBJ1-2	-	CASSYSQGTGGYTF	TGTGCCAGCAGTTACTCTCAGGGCACCGGTGGCTACACCTTC